This T cell receptor beta chain was profiled in a study of cytomegalovirus exposure and HLA in healthy donors. The study's findings and limits: Researchers reportedly found TCR beta sequences accurately predicted most subjects' HLA-A and HLA-B alleles. The study dropped some indistinguishable V segments, TRBV6-2 and TRBV6-3 among them.

Primers: 60 Vbeta forward and 13 Jbeta reverse. Produced via immunoSEQ multiplex PCR; TCRdb's table is partial and in-frame only. The sample shows under 200,000 clones, 65% to 80% of them seen only once. Germline assignment: CDR1 MGHRA and CDR2 YSYEKL. V lost 5 bases to trimming and J lost 0 bases, with 8 bases between them. The CDR3 totals 13 residues. On this clone: Its specificity is unknown.

This clonotype originated in a woman aged 45-65 years in good health and CMV-seropositive. The J gene is TRBJ2-7, the V gene TRBV4-1; D possibly corresponds to TRBD2 (6 bases). Specimen: PBMCs. Written as DNA, the CDR3 is TGCGCCAGCAGCAGGGACTTCTCCTACGAGCAGTACTTC. Encoded protein: CASSRDFSYEQYF.